This TCR beta chain was identified in a study of long-term antiretroviral therapy in people with HIV (dated by TCRdb to the early 2020s). About the full investigation: The earliest samples were collected about a decade before the 2015 WHO recommendation for immediate ART, when ART was typically delayed until CD4 counts fell. This retrospective serial study examined whether starting ART and sustained HIV suppression were associated with changes in the composition and diversity of the TRB repertoire in peripheral blood. The cohort contributed over 150 cryopreserved PBMC samples from about 30 adults with confirmed HIV infection, collected serially over a mean of about six years (range 1-12). Among the approximately 30 participants with HIV, about a dozen were female. Test extractions of a monoclonal T-cell line alongside under 35 polyclonal samples showed no cross-contamination during QIAcube processing.

This clone came up once. Its antigen has not been determined. No base-level quality is on record; no much larger clone is a single base apart. Inclusion was restricted to participants for whom at least one PBMC sample before ART initiation and at least two post-ART samples were available. All participants with HIV were treated in the United States of America. Before DNA extraction, cryopreserved samples containing about 0.9-11 million PBMC were thawed and washed. At the time of the earliest PBMC sample, participants with HIV were aged between about 23 and 54 years. Per participant, PBMC samples came from 1-4 timepoints prior to ART initiation and 2-8 timepoints following ART initiation, for a median of 7 samples. Serial HIV viral load, CD4+ T-cell count, ART history and demographic data were obtained for every participant. Genomic DNA was extracted from unsorted PBMC with a Qiagen kit on a QIAcube, processed in batches of 12 samples.

Findings and caveats that apply to the study as a whole: Samples dated from about 2003 to 2018, and the ART regimens used may be less effective than current ones. Expanded TRB clones identified before ART initiation dominated the repertoire across all time points, though the dominance fluctuated and decreased in many PLHIV after ART. Because cell numbers in pre-ART samples were limited, unsorted PBMC were profiled instead of sorted CD4+ and CD8+ T cells. Since PBMC availability was limited, sequencing covered only the TCR beta chain, with no alpha chain pairing. No data were available on ART adherence, viral resistance or therapy changes, limiting inferences about post-ART repertoire changes. Compared with controls, HIV repertoires had narrower CDR3 length ranges, and the network structure pointed to an antigen-experienced repertoire that shifted only slightly toward naive after ART. ART initiation was associated with a significant increase in TRB diversity, but diversity stayed significantly below transplant donor controls even after long-term ART.

Sequencing of the TRB variable region was done with the immunoSEQ hsTCRB v3.0 assay at survey level resolution. The targeted TRB sequencing depth was roughly 40,000-55,000 T-cell genomes per sample. TRB libraries were pooled and sequenced on an Illumina MiSeq using a v3 150-cycle kit. Turning to the authors' computational methods: Repertoire analysis was run in R within a reproducible Nextflow workflow that covered QC, data transformation and analysis. LymphoSeq2, an R package for exploring AIRR-Seq data, was used to implement the custom analyses. After excluding a handful of samples that yielded fewer than 5000 total TRB sequences, 150 to 200 HIV repertoires remained for analysis. Among the 190 or so HIV repertoires that were kept, around 59 were collected before ART initiation and under 150 were collected after ART initiation. Each repertoire was downsampled to 5000 TRB nucleotide sequences, and summary statistics were averaged across 100 downsampling iterations. TRB sequences were retained for analysis only if CDR3 regions of at least seven amino acids were present. Diversity was assessed using a clonality score derived from Shannon entropy and using the Gini coefficient. In the repertoire networks, any two of the top 5000 CDR3 amino acid sequences were linked whenever the two sequences differed by an edit distance of one. For TRB CDR3 amino acid sequences, GLIPH2 was used to predict antigen specificity groups and MHC restriction. Known CMV, EBV, HIV or tissue antigen associations were flagged by matching CDR3 amino acid sequences against VDJdb and McPAS-TCR. Pre-ART, post-ART and control groups were compared with Wilcoxon signed-rank tests and Holm-Bonferroni correction. TCRdb's version of the immuneACCESS table is confined to in-frame rearrangements and falls short of the full clone set. An unresolved V gene accounts for under half of the shortfall where checked; the remainder is of unknown origin. Clonal size and the V and J genes are those of that table, whereas D and trimming came from the DNA. The sample has some 45,000 clones on record, around nine tenths of them singletons. Of the sample, around 5.4% falls within the top ten clones.

The source was unsorted PBMCs, collected 0.1 years before starting antiretroviral therapy. The TCR comes from a woman in her 50s with HIV.

In nucleotide form, the sequence is TGTGCCAGCAGCTTATTAGGGGAGACAGATACGCAGTATTTT. This encodes CASSLLGETDTQYF. The rearranged segments are TRBV7-2 and TRBJ2-3; the D assignment is uncertain and may be TRBD1 or TRBD2, with 5 bases supporting each. From a lookup of the germline V gene, CDR1 and CDR2 are SGHTA and FQGNSA. Relative to germline, V is 2 bases shorter and J is 3 bases shorter, with 9 bases between their ends. The CDR3 runs 14 residues from the cysteine to the phenylalanine. Only the CDR3 portion is preserved as DNA: 42 bases, with reading frame beginning at the first base.